This section outlines one T cell receptor beta chain sequence together with its context. Its specificity is unknown. These data belong to a study of cytotoxic CD8 clonotypes in ibrutinib-treated CLL. Study details: Response sampling came at median roughly a year of treatment, ranging about 6 to 36 months.

TCRdb keeps only in-frame clones here, not all; method: immunoSEQ multiplex PCR. The sample lists over 25,000 clones, more than 75% seen once, with around half in the top ten. The study's findings and limits: Baseline levels of clonality went above those of age-matched healthy donors and moved with circulating CD8+ T-cell counts.

The sequence came from a human donor with chronic lymphocytic leukemia. Sequenced material: PBMCs, taken after 36 months of ibrutinib treatment.

This CDR3 reads CASSAPLGGSYEQYF. CDR3 DNA sequence: TGTGCCAGCAGCGCCCCATTAGGGGGCTCGTACGAGCAGTACTTC. The chain combines TRBV5-4 with TRBJ2-7; 7 bases agree with TRBD1. Unmatched junction bases numbered 11, after V lost 4 bases and J lost 4 bases. The germline V gene encodes CDR1 SGHNT and CDR2 YYREEE (reference sequence). The CDR3 length is 15 residues.